Listed below are T cell receptor beta chains from one sample, sequenced in a study of sequential checkpoint blockade in melanoma. This table comes from immunoSEQ multiplex PCR, and its TCRdb copy is limited to in-frame clones, with some not included. The sample consists of 18,000 or so clones, roughly 70% of them appearing once. This specimen was CD8+ T cells sorted from blood (inferred from file names), taken from a patient given nivolumab and ipilimumab in sequence. These receptors came from a human donor with melanoma. Both conserved end residues are trimmed from each CDR3.

v_call	j_call	cdr3_aa
TRBV9	TRBJ2-3	ASSGNPGLADTGPADTQY
TRBV15	TRBJ2-7	ATSRRTDGMGEQY
TRBV19	TRBJ2-3	ASSIIPDSSTDTQY
TRBV18	TRBJ1-1	ASSLIRDKSEAF
TRBV7-7	TRBJ2-6	ASSLSLGANVLT
TRBV11-2	TRBJ1-2	ASSLDKVSQGYT
TRBV27	TRBJ2-1	ASSLNDYEQF
TRBV19	TRBJ1-2	ASAMEGYQANYGYT
TRBV2	TRBJ1-4	ASSDPGVVREKLF
TRBV7-6	TRBJ2-7	ASSLTELPYEQY
TRBV5-5	TRBJ2-7	ASSLRGTSAHYEQY
TRBV4-1	TRBJ2-2	ASSLEDRVATGELF
TRBV7-6	TRBJ2-2	ASRLQNTGELF
TRBV9	TRBJ1-2	ASSVAAAGDGYT
TRBV7-2	TRBJ2-3	ASSLPRTSEPTDTQY
TRBV6-5	TRBJ1-3	ASIRDSASGNTIY
TRBV9	TRBJ2-1	ASGTSGGAAYNEQF
TRBV7-2	TRBJ2-7	ASSLYSGVSYEQY
TRBV5-6	NA	ASSVDRASSYEQY
TRBV14	TRBJ2-3	ASSQASGRQGTDTQY
TRBV27	TRBJ2-1	ASSAGAINEQF
TRBV9	TRBJ2-7	ASSVGGDEQY
TRBV15	TRBJ2-1	ATSRGPRGGDEQF
TRBV29-1	TRBJ2-7	SVEGTGDSSYEQY
TRBV5-1	TRBJ2-7	ASSLGAQGMDLEQY
TRBV30	TRBJ2-7	AWSSLAGDEQY
TRBV2	TRBJ2-1	ATLHRTAGLAGAPTYNEQF
TRBV6-5	TRBJ2-1	ASSILAQHNEQF
TRBV4-3	TRBJ1-4	ASQAKLDEKLF
TRBV13	TRBJ2-1	ASSRVDTGEQF
TRBV27	TRBJ2-5	ASSFLQGGQETQY
TRBV11-2	TRBJ2-7	ASSPGLAAFVEQY
TRBV6-5	TRBJ1-2	ASTGTGDYGYT
TRBV4-2	TRBJ2-7	ASSQTRLAGGNEQY
TRBV6-5	TRBJ1-2	ASTPNLGGGYT
TRBV29-1	TRBJ2-3	SVEDRRGGVSYDTQY
TRBV2	TRBJ2-7	ASSERLEIPYEQY
TRBV6-5	TRBJ2-5	ASSSRQGWETQY
TRBV7-9	TRBJ1-2	ASSSTGGWYGYT
TRBV9	TRBJ2-5	ASSRGGASAETQY
TRBV6-4	TRBJ2-1	ASSDERGEQF
TRBV30	TRBJ2-1	AWSNNRNNEQF
TRBV25-1	TRBJ2-2	ASLQGGVAGELF
TRBV29-1	TRBJ1-2	SVEENGDRGYYGYT
TRBV5-5	TRBJ1-2	ASSLGGNGYT
TRBV9	TRBJ2-2	ASSVVHGELF
TRBV4-3	TRBJ2-1	ASSQGPPGWEQF